The entry below gives a single TCR beta chain sequence along with its context. Its target is unknown. The sample is drawn from a study of identical twins. Healthy Caucasians alone served as donors. Whole-study results and caveats: Abundant beta clonotypes from cord blood had fewer insertions, unlike memory repertoires, which showed none.

A universal primer site was added by template switching, and unique molecular identifiers were carried by the cDNA. TCRdb re-analysed the 5' RACE reads in MiXCR, keeping a single row per CDR3 protein. Altogether fewer than 350,000 distinct CDR3 sequences are present, roughly 8.6% being singletons, with the ten largest covering more than 2%. The CDR3 runs to 15 residues. Per germline, CDR1 SGHVS and CDR2 FQNEAQ. Trimming removed 2 bases at V and 6 bases at J, with 15 bases between. The data were also submitted as part of a second study, on yellow fever vaccine responses in identical twins.

The chain joins TRBV7-8 to TRBJ2-3; D is unresolved. The receptor was isolated from a woman younger than 30 in good health. Source material: memory (CD45RO+) T cells sorted from blood. The CDR3 loop is CASSLRNSLKDTQYF. The CDR3 bases are TGTGCCAGCAGCTTAAGAAACAGCCTCAAGGATACGCAGTATTTT.